Listed here are 26 T cell receptor beta chains from one sample, sequenced in a study of radiation and T cells in renal cell carcinoma. Clones were sequenced by immunoSEQ multiplex PCR, and TCRdb holds only the in-frame ones, with some missing. This sample has some 43,000 clones; about 84% occur once, and the top ten carry 27%. The time point denotes: blood 4 weeks post-SBRT, at nephrectomy. Treatment given: 15 Gy SBRT to primary tumor, nephrectomy 4 weeks later. This sample comprised blood, obtained from a patient whose treatment included radiotherapy and nephrectomy. These receptors originate from a woman aged 70-85 years with renal cell carcinoma.

The sample holds one count of this clone. This chain links TRBV5-1 with TRBJ1-4; weak D call: TRBD1 (6 bases). This CDR3 spans 15 amino acids. Germline CDR1 and CDR2: SGHRS and YFSETQ. Trimming took 4 bases from V and 8 from J, leaving 18 bases between them. CDR3 sequence: CASSEGDTGTEKLFF. The CDR3 DNA reads as TGCGCCAGCAGCGAGGGGGACACGGGGACGGAAAAACTGTTTTTT.

The CDR3: CSVESNSYEQYF. In nucleotides, the CDR3 is TGCAGCGTGGAATCAAACTCCTACGAGCAGTACTTC. The chain couples TRBV29-1 to TRBJ2-7; D uncertain. V was pared by 6 bases and J by 0 bases, with 9 bases between. Germline V gene sequence: CDR1 SQVTM, CDR2 ANQGSEA. The CDR3 has 12 amino acids.

V usage is TRBV5-4 and J usage is TRBJ2-3; 9 bases map to TRBD1. Germline V lookup: CDR1 SGHNT, CDR2 YYREEE (reference sequence). The V gene end was trimmed by 2 bases and the J gene end by 7 bases; junction bases not matched to a gene: 5. The length of the CDR3 is 14 residues. CDR3 loop: CASSFRDRANTQYF. In nucleotides, the CDR3 is TGTGCCAGCAGCTTCCGGGACAGGGCGAATACGCAGTATTTT.

This chain links TRBV7-8 with TRBJ1-3; D perhaps matches TRBD1 (5 bases). The germline V gene encodes CDR1 SGHVS and CDR2 FQNEAQ. This CDR3 spans 17 amino acids. V gave up 0 bases and J gave up 5 bases, with 17 bases separating them. DNA for the CDR3: TGTGCCAGCAGCTTAGCCAGGGTTGATCTCTGGAGAAACACCATATATTTT. This translates into CASSLARVDLWRNTIYF.

This clone has only a few counts. The V gene is TRBV6-1, the J gene TRBJ1-2; no definite D call. The CDR3 length is 16 residues. Trimming took 1 base from V and 3 from J, leaving 15 bases between them. Germline V gene lookup returns CDR1 MNHNS and CDR2 SASEGT. The CDR3 spells CASSEEEGAAYYGYTF. The CDR3, as DNA: TGTGCCAGCAGTGAAGAGGAGGGAGCAGCCTACTATGGCTACACCTTC.

The chain employs TRBV10-2 and TRBJ2-1; possible D gene TRBD2, 6 bases. This CDR3 has 15 amino acids. V lost 4 bases and J lost 0, with 10 bases in between. The germline CDR1 and CDR2 sequences are WSHSY and SAAADI. CDR3 in amino acids: CASSAAGSSYNEQFF. As DNA, the CDR3 is TGCGCCAGCAGTGCGGCGGGGAGCTCCTACAATGAGCAGTTCTTC.

The V gene is TRBV4-3, the J gene TRBJ1-1; tentative D call: TRBD1 (6 bases). The CDR3 covers 18 residues. The V gene's germline CDR1 is LGHNA and CDR2 YSLEER. Trimming shortened V by 0 bases and J by 4 bases, and 21 bases separated the two germline ends. The DNA for the CDR3 is TGCGCCAGCAGCCAAGACCATACCTCACAGGGTCGAGGCACTGAAGCTTTCTTT. Its translation: CASSQDHTSQGRGTEAFF.

The V call is TRBV7-9, the J call TRBJ1-2, with 9 nucleotides matching TRBD1. With V trimmed by 5 bases and J by 3 bases, 4 bases remained unmatched. CDR3 length: 14 amino acids. From germline, CDR1 is SEHNR and CDR2 FQNEAQ (reference sequence). The CDR3 DNA sequence: TGTGCCAGCAGCCCACAGGGGGCGGACTATGGCTACACCTTC. Amino acids: CASSPQGADYGYTF. The full variable domain, completed using reference TRBV7-9 and TRBJ1-2, is DTGVSQNPRHKITKRGQNVTFRCDPISEHNRLYWYRQTLGQGPEFLTYFQNEAQLEKSRLLSDRFSAERPKGSFSTLEIQRTEQGDSAMYLCASSPQGADYGYTFGSGTRLTVV.

The CDR3 bases are TGTGCCAGCAGTCCCCGTCGAACGCACACAGATACGCAGTATTTT. The encoded protein is CASSPRRTHTDTQYF. V is TRBV6-6 and J is TRBJ2-3; D remains unclear. V lost 5 bases and J 2 bases, leaving 14 bases between the germline ends. The germline V gene has CDR1 MNHNY and CDR2 SVGAGI (reference sequence). The CDR3 runs 15 residues.

The rearrangement joins TRBV5-1 to TRBJ2-7; no definite D call. V was cut by 0 bases and J by 5 bases, with 12 bases left in between. Germline V CDR1 and CDR2: SGHRS, YFSETQ. The CDR3 has 14 amino acids. This CDR3 is CASSLAARSDEQYF. The CDR3 DNA is TGCGCCAGCAGCTTGGCCGCCAGGTCGGACGAGCAGTACTTC.

This chain joins TRBV4-1 and TRBJ2-7; 11 bases are shared with TRBD2. Germline CDR1 is MGHRA and CDR2 is YSYEKL. This CDR3 comprises 16 residues. The V gene end was trimmed by 3 bases and the J gene end by 3 bases; junction bases not matched to a gene: 7. The CDR3 loop reads CASSQYTSGGFYEQYF. The CDR3 DNA reads as TGCGCCAGCAGCCAGTACACTAGCGGGGGTTTCTACGAGCAGTACTTC.

The genes are TRBV2 and TRBJ2-5; 8 bases agree with TRBD2. The CDR3 runs to 14 residues. Germline CDR1 reads SNHLY; CDR2 reads FYNNEI. V shed 6 bases, J shed 5 bases, and the junction held 8 bases outside the gene matches. The CDR3 DNA reads as TGTGCCAGCAGCAAAGCGGGAGTTGGGGAGACCCAGTACTTC. Protein product: CASSKAGVGETQYF.

J is TRBJ2-3 and V is TRBV5-1; D is uncertain. Trimming stripped 0 bases from V and 2 bases from J, with 10 bases between. CDR1 and CDR2 (germline): SGHRS, YFSETQ. CDR3 size: 15 residues. The CDR3 loop is CASSLGTRFTDTQYF. The CDR3 region has the DNA TGCGCCAGCAGCTTGGGCACTCGCTTCACAGATACGCAGTATTTT.

The sample holds one count of this clone. This rearrangement joins TRBV6-5 to TRBJ1-4; tentative D call: TRBD1 (6 bases). The CDR3 loop spans 15 amino acids. The germline CDR1 and CDR2 sequences are MNHEY and SVGAGI. V gave up 3 bases and J gave up 5 bases, with 13 bases separating them. The DNA for the CDR3 is TGTGCCAGCAGTTATGAGGGGGGCGGGAATGAAAAACTGTTTTTT. Encoded protein: CASSYEGGGNEKLFF.

V is TRBV7-8 and J is TRBJ2-5; D remains ambiguous. Germline values: CDR1 SGHVS, CDR2 FQNEAQ. V was pared by 3 bases and J by 4 bases, with 12 bases between. The CDR3 runs 14 residues. In DNA form, the CDR3 reads TGTGCCAGCAGCTTTTCGTCATCGGTAGAGACCCAGTACTTC. Translation gives CASSFSSSVETQYF.

This rearrangement joins TRBV6-6 to TRBJ2-7, with a tentative D call TRBD1 (6 bases). Per the germline V gene, CDR1 is MNHNY and CDR2 is SVGAGI (reference sequence). The CDR3 loop spans 15 amino acids. Trimming stripped 2 bases from V and 0 bases from J, with 11 bases between. The CDR3 DNA sequence: TGTGCCAGCAGTTACCGCCGGGACAACTCCTACGAGCAGTACTTC. This translates into CASSYRRDNSYEQYF.

This clone showed up just once. One end of the junction varies from germline; a read error may be responsible. The identical CDR3 is also encoded by other nucleotide sequences in the sample. The rearrangement links TRBV4-1 to TRBJ1-1, with D possibly matching TRBD1 (6 bases). This CDR3 region has 14 residues. The germline CDR1 and CDR2 sequences are MGHRA and YSYEKL. The CDR3 DNA is TGCGCCAGCAGCCAGGGGGCATCGAACACTGAGGCTTTCTTT. It yields the protein CASSQGASNTEAFF.

This clone appeared once. The chain couples TRBV19 to TRBJ2-1; 8 nucleotides match TRBD2. The V and J ends lost 4 bases and 2 bases, in that order; junction bases with no gene match: 7. The CDR3 has 16 residues. Germline V gene sequence: CDR1 LNHDA, CDR2 SQIVND (reference sequence). CDR3: CASSRLLAVPYNEQFF. CDR3 nucleotides: TGTGCCAGTAGTAGGCTACTAGCGGTTCCCTACAATGAGCAGTTCTTC.

The chain has TRBV25-1 and TRBJ2-1; D unresolved. This CDR3 is 11 amino acids long. Deletions cut 3 bases from V and 9 bases from J, with 6 bases between. Germline V gene sequence: CDR1 MGHDK, CDR2 SYGVNS. CDR3 coding DNA: TGTGCCAGCAGTGACTTCACTGAGCAGTTCTTC. This encodes CASSDFTEQFF.

V is TRBV25-1 and J is TRBJ2-1; 7 nucleotides line up with TRBD2. The CDR3 has 17 residues. V dropped 3 bases and J dropped 3; count of bases not matched to a gene: 11. CDR1 is MGHDK, CDR2 SYGVNS, per germline. The CDR3 nucleotides read TGTGCCAGCAGTGAGTCAACCGGGACTACCCTCTACAATGAGCAGTTCTTC. Protein: CASSESTGTTLYNEQFF.

In its sample, this clone is medium-sized. The chain carries TRBV4-1 and TRBJ2-3, with 13 bases that match TRBD2. The germline CDR1 and CDR2 sequences are MGHRA and YSYEKL. The junction had 4 bases not matched to a gene; V was cut back by 2 bases and J by 5 bases. This CDR3 contains 16 residues. The CDR3 sequence is CASSQTSGGAQDTQYF. The CDR3 DNA follows: TGCGCCAGCAGCCAAACTAGCGGGGGGGCCCAAGATACGCAGTATTTT.

V gene TRBV4-3 combines with J gene TRBJ2-1, with 11 nucleotides matching TRBD2. Germline V lookup: CDR1 LGHNA, CDR2 YSLEER. The length of the CDR3 is 15 residues. The V and J ends lost 4 bases and 5 bases, in that order; junction bases with no gene match: 4. CDR3 DNA: TGCGCCAGCAGCCTCGGGACTAGCGGACACAATGAGCAGTTCTTC. Amino acid sequence: CASSLGTSGHNEQFF.

J is TRBJ2-1 and V is TRBV7-9, with 7 bases lining up with TRBD2. The CDR3 has 13 amino acids. Losses at the gene ends were 0 bases for V and 9 bases for J; bases not matched to a gene: 2. Per germline, CDR1 SEHNR and CDR2 FQNEAQ (reference sequence). Here the CDR3 reads CASSLAGGGEQFF. The CDR3 nucleotides read TGTGCCAGCAGCTTAGCCGGCGGGGGTGAGCAGTTCTTC.

The V gene is TRBV23-1, the J gene TRBJ1-1; D may be TRBD1 (5 bases). TRBV23-1 is filed as an ORF, its function uncertain. The CDR3 length is 15 residues. The V end was cut by 0 bases, the J end by 1 base, with 9 bases between. The CDR3 DNA is TGCGCCAGCAGTCAATCCCAGCAGGGGAACACTGAAGCTTTCTTT. Translation: CASSQSQQGNTEAFF.

The rearrangement links TRBV30 to TRBJ2-3; D not certain. The CDR3 is 12 amino acids. CDR1 is GTSNPN, CDR2 SVGIG, per germline (reference sequence). V gave up 0 bases and J gave up 8 bases, with 9 bases separating them. In DNA, the CDR3 is TGTGCCTGGAGTGTAACCGCAGGTACGCAGTATTTT. Protein: CAWSVTAGTQYF.

The chain couples TRBV7-9 to TRBJ1-1, with 7 bases matching TRBD1. The CDR3 totals 14 residues. The V segment lost 5 bases and the J segment 1 base; nucleotides outside the gene matches: 4. Germline V gene lookup returns CDR1 SEHNR and CDR2 FQNEAQ (reference sequence). The CDR3 loop is CASSRDRENTEAFF. As DNA, the CDR3 is TGTGCCAGCAGCCGAGACAGGGAGAACACTGAAGCTTTCTTT.